The TCR beta chain described here comes from a study of blood T cell repertoires in COVID-19. Study context: Acute-phase and convalescent COVID-19 samples originated in the United States, Italy and Spain. T cells, B-cell-depleted T cells, or PBMCs supplied cDNA or gDNA.

This CDR3 has 17 residues. The ends lost 2 bases at V and 4 bases at J; junction bases unmatched: 14. CDR1 and CDR2 from the germline V gene are GTSNPN and SVGIG (reference sequence). Original methodology: Amplifying reference gene primers gave estimates of nucleated cell counts. Here immunoSEQ multiplex PCR was the method, and the copy in TCRdb shows in-frame clones only, minus some. The DNA was the basis for D and trimming; V, J and clone size are from that table. The table lists about 160,000 clones, approximately 91% of them singletons. The sample consisted of peripheral blood. This sequence was found in a young man with acute or convalescent COVID-19. V usage is TRBV30 and J usage is TRBJ1-3; 7 bases are shared with TRBD1. CDR3 bases: TGTGCCTGGAGTCTATCGGGACAGACACCCCTGGGAAACACCATATATTTT. This sequence encodes CAWSLSGQTPLGNTIYF.